Below are 2 T cell receptor beta chains sequenced from a single sample in a study of sequential checkpoint blockade in melanoma. Clones were read by immunoSEQ multiplex PCR, and TCRdb kept only the in-frame ones, dropping some. Of under 20,000 clones in the sample, 65% to 85% were seen once. Indicated treatment: randomized to nivolumab then ipilimumab (arm A) or the reverse (arm B). Sequenced here: CD8+ T cells sorted from blood (inferred from file names), sampled from a patient given nivolumab and ipilimumab in sequence. Receptors originate from a human donor with melanoma.

The chain recombines TRBV6-5 with TRBJ2-1, with D possibly being TRBD2 (6 bases). The CDR3 runs to 14 residues. V was trimmed by 2 bases and J by 6 bases, leaving 11 bases between them. CDR1 is MNHEY and CDR2 is SVGAGI in the germline V gene. The CDR3 DNA follows: TGTGCCAGCAGTTACAGGGTGGAGGGCAATGAGCAGTTCTTC. This codes for CASSYRVEGNEQFF.

This sequence joins TRBV4-1 and TRBJ2-3; TRBD2 matches 12 bases. J gave up 4 bases and V 4 bases, and 6 bases lay outside the gene matches. The V gene's germline CDR1 is MGHRA and CDR2 YSYEKL. The CDR3 totals 16 residues. The CDR3 sequence: CASSRASGGVADTQYF. CDR3 sequence (DNA): TGCGCCAGCAGCCGAGCTAGCGGGGGGGTCGCAGATACGCAGTATTTT.